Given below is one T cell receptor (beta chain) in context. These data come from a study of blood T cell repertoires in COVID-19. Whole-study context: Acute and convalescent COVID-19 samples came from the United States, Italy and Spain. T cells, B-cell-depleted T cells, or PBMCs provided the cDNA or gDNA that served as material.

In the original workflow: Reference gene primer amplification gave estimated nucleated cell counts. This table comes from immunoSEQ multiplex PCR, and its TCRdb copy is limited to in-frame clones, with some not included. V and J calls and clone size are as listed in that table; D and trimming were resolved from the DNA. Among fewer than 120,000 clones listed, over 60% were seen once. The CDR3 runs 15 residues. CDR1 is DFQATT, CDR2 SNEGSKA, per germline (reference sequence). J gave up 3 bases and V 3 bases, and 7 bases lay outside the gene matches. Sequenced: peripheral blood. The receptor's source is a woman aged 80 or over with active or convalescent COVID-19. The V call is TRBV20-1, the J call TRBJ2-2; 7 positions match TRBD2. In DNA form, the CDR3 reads TGCAGTGCTAGTGTCGGGAGCGGGGACACCGGGGAGCTGTTTTTT. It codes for CSASVGSGDTGELFF.